This passage covers 14 T cell receptor beta chains from one sample sequenced in a study of blood T cell repertoires in COVID-19. TCRdb keeps only in-frame clones here, not all; method: immunoSEQ multiplex PCR. The top ten hold roughly 12% of the sample, which has tens of thousands of clones, under 85% seen once. The source material was peripheral blood. The source of these receptors is a human donor in a cohort sampled during active COVID-19.

The chain recombines TRBV6-6 with TRBJ2-7, with TRBD1 identical over 10 bases. After removal of 4 bases from V and 9 bases from J, the junction contained 9 bases not matched to a gene. Germline CDR1 and CDR2: MNHNY and SVGAGI (reference sequence). CDR3 length equals 14 residues. CDR3 bases: TGTGCCAGCAGTTCCCCACCGGACAGGGGGGCGCAGTACTTC. This encodes CASSSPPDRGAQYF.

The CDR3 DNA sequence: TGTGCCAGCAGGTACACAGGGGGCAACTATGGCTACACCTTC. This sequence encodes CASRYTGGNYGYTF. The chain is built from TRBV28 and TRBJ1-2; 9 bases are shared with TRBD1. With 6 bases clipped from V and 2 bases from J, the junction kept 4 bases outside the gene matches. Germline V gene lookup returns CDR1 MDHEN and CDR2 SYDVKM. This CDR3 comprises 14 residues.

This clone turned up a few times. The rearrangement links TRBV4-3 to TRBJ1-5, with TRBD1 identical over 8 bases. Trimming cost V 5 bases and J 3 bases; bases outside gene matches: 6. CDR3 size: 15 residues. Looked up from germline, CDR1 is LGHNA and CDR2 is YSLEER. The CDR3 loop is CASSTGTGNNQPQHF. The CDR3 nucleotides are TGCGCCAGCAGCACAGGGACAGGTAACAATCAGCCCCAGCATTTT.

The chain's CDR3 is CASSYSGVNYGYTF. The CDR3 DNA follows: TGTGCCAGCAGTTATTCGGGGGTTAACTATGGCTACACCTTC. This sequence joins TRBV27 and TRBJ1-2, with D maybe TRBD1 (5 bases). The V gene lost 4 bases and the J gene lost 1 base, with 10 bases spanning the gap. CDR3 length: 14 amino acids. Germline V gene data show CDR1 as MNHEY and CDR2 as SMNVEV (reference sequence).

This clone came up a few times. The genes are TRBV4-2 and TRBJ2-7, with TRBD1 matching 10 bases. The CDR3 extends over 15 amino acids. The J segment lost 5 bases and the V segment lost 3 bases, leaving 7 bases of the junction unmatched. Germline CDR1 reads LGHNA; CDR2 reads YNFKEQ. CDR3 loop: CASSQAGTGEDEQYF. For the CDR3, the DNA is TGTGCCAGCAGCCAGGCGGGGACAGGGGAGGACGAGCAGTACTTC.

The V and J genes are TRBV2 and TRBJ1-6; TRBD1 agrees at 8 bases. Germline trimming cut 2 bases from V and 7 bases from J; bases unmatched to any gene: 7. The length of the CDR3 is 16 residues. CDR1 and CDR2 (germline): SNHLY, FYNNEI. The DNA for the CDR3 is TGTGCCAGCAGTGAATACCAGGGGGCCCTAAATTCACCCCTCCACTTT. Its translation: CASSEYQGALNSPLHF.

The V call is TRBV9, the J call TRBJ2-7; no firm D call. The V end was cut by 0 bases, the J end by 3 bases, with 13 bases between. Germline V gene data show CDR1 as SGDLS and CDR2 as YYNGEE. The CDR3 has 15 amino acids. Here the CDR3 DNA reads TGTGCCAGCAGCGTAGCCCCCGGGTCTGACTACGAGCAGTACTTC. Translated: CASSVAPGSDYEQYF.

This clone was counted between two and nine times. The V call is TRBV7-2, the J call TRBJ2-1; 8 bases fit TRBD2. Germline assignment: CDR1 SGHTA and CDR2 FQGNSA. V lost 3 bases to trimming and J lost 7 bases; unmatched junction nucleotides: 5. CDR3 length: 14 amino acids. CDR3 loop: CASSLRGAWNEQFF. The CDR3 bases are TGTGCCAGCAGCTTGCGGGGGGCCTGGAATGAGCAGTTCTTC. The variable domain in full, completed from reference TRBV7-2 and TRBJ2-1, reads GAGVSQSPSNKVTEKGKDVELRCDPISGHTALYWYRQSLGQGLEFLIYFQGNSAPDKSGLPSDRFSAERTGGSVSTLTIQRTQQEDSAVYLCASSLRGAWNEQFFGPGTRLTVL.

This clone was counted once. At the DNA level, this CDR3 is encoded by other sequences in the same sample as well. The CDR3 protein is CASSVDRGTEAFF. Here the CDR3 DNA reads TGTGCCAGCAGCGTAGACAGGGGTACTGAAGCTTTCTTT. The rearrangement links TRBV9 to TRBJ1-1; 7 nucleotides line up with TRBD1. This CDR3 is built from 13 residues. Germline CDR1 is SGDLS and CDR2 is YYNGEE. The junction had 1 base not matched to a gene; V was cut back by 0 bases and J by 5 bases.

CDR3 loop: CASSLAQGLNTEAFF. The CDR3 DNA reads TGTGCCAGCAGCTTAGCCCAGGGATTGAACACTGAAGCTTTCTTT. The V gene is TRBV7-6, the J gene TRBJ1-1; D might be TRBD1 (5 bases). V lost 0 bases and J 0 bases, leaving 8 bases between the germline ends. This CDR3 comprises 15 residues. Germline CDR1 is SGHVS and CDR2 is FNYEAQ. Together with reference TRBV7-6 and TRBJ1-1, the CDR3 gives the full variable domain: GAGVSQSPRYKVTKRGQDVALRCDPISGHVSLYWYRQALGQGPEFLTYFNYEAQQDKSGLPNDRFSAERPEGSISTLTIQRTEQRDSAMYRCASSLAQGLNTEAFFGQGTRLTVV.

The chain is built from TRBV7-2 and TRBJ1-2; TRBD1 agrees at 7 bases. The CDR3 runs to 16 residues. J was trimmed by 8 bases and V by 4 bases; bases with no gene match: 16. Germline assignment: CDR1 SGHTA and CDR2 FQGNSA. CDR3 amino acids: CASSSPGSDRAKGYTF. CDR3 bases: TGTGCCAGCAGCTCCCCGGGGAGTGACAGGGCTAAGGGCTACACCTTC.

The rearrangement links TRBV7-2 to TRBJ1-6; D unresolved. CDR1 is SGHTA, CDR2 FQGNSA, per germline. The CDR3 extends over 15 amino acids. V was shortened by 5 bases and J by 5 bases, with 13 bases between the two germline ends. This CDR3 is CASSPSGINNSPLHF. CDR3 DNA sequence: TGTGCCAGCAGCCCGTCGGGAATTAATAATTCACCCCTCCACTTT. The full variable domain, rest sourced from reference TRBV7-2 and TRBJ1-6, is GAGVSQSPSNKVTEKGKDVELRCDPISGHTALYWYRQSLGQGLEFLIYFQGNSAPDKSGLPSDRFSAERTGGSVSTLTIQRTQQEDSAVYLCASSPSGINNSPLHFGNGTRLTVT.

The V call is TRBV30, the J call TRBJ2-5; TRBD1 matches at 7 bases. The trim removed 8 bases at V and 5 bases at J, leaving 5 bases unmatched. Per the germline V gene, CDR1 is GTSNPN and CDR2 is SVGIG (reference sequence). The CDR3 contains 11 residues. In DNA form, the CDR3 reads TGTGCCAGACAGGGTGGGGAGACCCAGTACTTC. It yields the protein CARQGGETQYF.

V usage is TRBV24-1 and J usage is TRBJ2-3; perhaps TRBD1 as D (5 bases). V was shortened by 7 bases and J by 1 base, with 17 bases between the two germline ends. This CDR3 has 16 residues. CDR1 is KGHDR and CDR2 is SFDVKD in the germline V gene. The CDR3 nucleotides are TGTGCCACCAGGCAGCAGGGCCGGAAAGGCACAGATACGCAGTATTTT. Residues: CATRQQGRKGTDTQYF.